This entry describes one T cell receptor (beta chain). The CDR3 does not close with the conserved phenylalanine or tryptophan, likely indicating a read error. Time point noted: newly diagnosed GD, antithyroid drugs for less than 3 months. Preparation of the TCR library used RNA extracted from PBMCs. The source of the patients was an endocrinology department in Xi'an, China. The data belong to a study of regulatory T cells in long-lasting Graves disease. Building the TCR beta libraries relied on iRepertoire HTBI primers, and CDR3 regions underwent Arm-PCR. TCRdb ran MiXCR on the multiplex PCR reads and lists one entry per CDR3 protein. The sample lists about 530,000 distinct CDR3 sequences; roughly 15% were seen once. The same data also contributed to another study, on T cells in Graves' hyperthyroidism and ophthalmopathy.

The clonotype was recovered from a middle-aged woman with Graves disease. This specimen consisted of peripheral blood mononuclear cells (PBMCs), obtained at new diagnosis, from a patient treated with antithyroid drugs.

The CDR3 loop reads CASSESGNYGYTS. The DNA of the CDR3 is TGTGCCAGCAGTGAATCAGGGAACTATGGCTACACCTCC. The chain carries TRBV2 and TRBJ1-2; TRBD1 might be the D (5 bases). This CDR3 is 13 amino acids long. V shed 2 bases and J shed 2 bases, with 6 bases lying between them. Germline V gene data show CDR1 as SNHLY and CDR2 as FYNNEI.